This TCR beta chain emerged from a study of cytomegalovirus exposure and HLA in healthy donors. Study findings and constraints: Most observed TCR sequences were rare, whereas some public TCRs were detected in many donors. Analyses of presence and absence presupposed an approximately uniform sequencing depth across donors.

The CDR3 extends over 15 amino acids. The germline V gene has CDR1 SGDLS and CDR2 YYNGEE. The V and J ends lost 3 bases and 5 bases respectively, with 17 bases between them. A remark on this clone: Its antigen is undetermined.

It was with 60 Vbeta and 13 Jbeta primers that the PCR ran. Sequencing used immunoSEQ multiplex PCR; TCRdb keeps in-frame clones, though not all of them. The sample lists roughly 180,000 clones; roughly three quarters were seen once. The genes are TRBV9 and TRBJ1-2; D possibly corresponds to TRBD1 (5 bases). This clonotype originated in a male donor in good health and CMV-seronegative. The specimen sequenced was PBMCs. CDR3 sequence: CASSGGEGWRYGYTF. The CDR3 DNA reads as TGTGCCAGCAGCGGGGGGGAAGGGTGGAGATATGGCTACACCTTC.